One and the same sample provided the 22 T cell receptor beta chains below, sequenced in a study of blood T cell repertoires in COVID-19. Only in-frame clones appear in the TCRdb table, and some are missing; sequencing was by immunoSEQ multiplex PCR. The repertoire holds 100,000 to 150,000 clones, with over 75% as singletons. The sample comprised peripheral blood. The receptors were sampled from a man aged 30 to 39 with COVID-19, enrolled during active disease.

As regards this clone: Other DNA sequences from this sample encode an identical CDR3 as well. The V and J genes are TRBV6-1 and TRBJ1-5; D unresolved. CDR1 and CDR2 from the germline V gene are MNHNS and SASEGT. This CDR3 is built from 13 residues. Trimming took off 3 bases at V and 5 bases at J, with 8 bases between the two ends. CDR3 sequence (DNA): TGTGCCAGCAGTGATCGGTTCGATCAGCCCCAGCATTTT. This codes for CASSDRFDQPQHF.

The chain joins TRBV28 to TRBJ1-3; possible D gene TRBD1, 5 bases. V was cut by 6 bases and J by 0 bases, with 12 bases left in between. Per germline, CDR1 MDHEN and CDR2 SYDVKM. This CDR3 region has 15 residues. Here the CDR3 reads CASSTQADSGNTIYF. The CDR3 DNA sequence: TGTGCCAGCAGCACACAGGCTGACTCTGGAAACACCATATATTTT.

This chain uses TRBV5-4 with TRBJ1-2; 7 bases match TRBD1. The CDR3 totals 17 residues. The V gene end was trimmed by 2 bases and the J gene end by 2 bases; junction bases not matched to a gene: 12. Germline V gene lookup returns CDR1 SGHNT and CDR2 YYREEE (reference sequence). The CDR3 coding sequence is TGTGCCAGCAGCTTCCCCTGGGGGACAGAGGGGAACTATGGCTACACCTTC. This gives the protein CASSFPWGTEGNYGYTF.

The genes are TRBV19 and TRBJ2-7; perhaps TRBD1 as D (6 bases). Germline values: CDR1 LNHDA, CDR2 SQIVND (reference sequence). The CDR3 contains 14 residues. V was shortened by 5 bases and J by 1 base, with 12 bases between the two germline ends. As DNA, the CDR3 is TGTGCCAGTAGTCGACAGGCGAATTCCTACGAGCAGTACTTC. This encodes CASSRQANSYEQYF.

The CDR3 DNA follows: TGTGCCAGCAGTGACTCCTTGGGCTTTGGCAATGAGCAGTTCTTC. Its protein product is CASSDSLGFGNEQFF. The V and J genes are TRBV6-4 and TRBJ2-1; D ambiguous. The V end lost 0 bases, the J end lost 6 bases, and 12 bases lay between the germline ends. The CDR3 has 15 amino acids. Germline V gives CDR1 MRHNA, CDR2 SNTAGT.

This clone was recorded a few times. V and J are TRBV6-2 or TRBV6-3 and TRBJ1-1, with D unresolved. The CDR3 has 12 residues. V lost 6 bases to trimming and J lost 2 bases, with 7 bases between them. The V gene's germline CDR1 is MNHEY and CDR2 SVGEGT. The CDR3 is CASSHINTEAFF. The CDR3 DNA reads as TGTGCCAGCAGCCATATAAACACTGAAGCTTTCTTT.

The chain employs TRBV30 and TRBJ1-5, with unresolved D. Germline V gene lookup returns CDR1 GTSNPN and CDR2 SVGIG (reference sequence). The V end lost 4 bases, the J end lost 3 bases, and 13 bases lay between the germline ends. This CDR3 region has 14 residues. This CDR3 reads CAWTHSGYNQPQHF. Written as DNA, the CDR3 is TGTGCCTGGACGCACAGTGGATACAATCAGCCCCAGCATTTT. Full variable domain (remainder filled in from reference TRBV30 and TRBJ1-5): SQTIHQWPATLVQPVGSPLSLECTVEGTSNPNLYWYRQAAGRGLQLLFYSVGIGQISSEVPQNLSASRPQDRQFILSSKKLLLSDSGFYLCAWTHSGYNQPQHFGDGTRLSIL.

The gene calls are TRBV21-1 and TRBJ1-2; the table names TRBD1, a call not compared with the DNA. TRBV21-1 is classified as a pseudogene. The CDR3 has 17 residues. The CDR3 bases are TGTGCCAGCAGCGGCCCGGACAGGGGAGATGAAAACTATGGCTACACCTTC. It translates to CASSGPDRGDENYGYTF.

The rearrangement links TRBV30 to TRBJ2-5; weak D call: TRBD2 (6 bases). The CDR3 is made up of 15 amino acids. CDR1 and CDR2 (germline): GTSNPN, SVGIG (reference sequence). V was trimmed by 2 bases and J by 0 bases, leaving 13 bases between them. CDR3 region: CAWSFLAGNQETQYF. CDR3 coding DNA: TGTGCCTGGAGTTTCTTGGCGGGAAACCAAGAGACCCAGTACTTC.

The chain links TRBV27 to TRBJ1-5; 7 bases fit TRBD1. Germline V gene data show CDR1 as MNHEY and CDR2 as SMNVEV (reference sequence). Trimming removed 6 bases from V and 2 bases from J; junction bases left unmatched: 13. This CDR3 is 17 amino acids long. As DNA, the CDR3 is TGTGCCAGCAGCCGATTGGCGATTCAGGGGGGCAATCAGCCCCAGCATTTT. Its protein is CASSRLAIQGGNQPQHF.

The CDR3 sequence: CAWAQGWSYEQYF. The CDR3 nucleotides are TGTGCCTGGGCCCAGGGCTGGTCTTACGAGCAGTACTTC. This chain uses TRBV30 with TRBJ2-7; a possible D gene is TRBD1 (5 bases). From germline, CDR1 is GTSNPN and CDR2 SVGIG (reference sequence). V was cut by 5 bases and J by 4 bases, with 15 bases left in between. This CDR3 comprises 13 residues.

The chain is built from TRBV11-2 and TRBJ2-3, with 7 bases that match TRBD2. In germline, CDR1 is SGHAT, CDR2 FQNNGV. The trim removed 3 bases at V and 5 bases at J, leaving 2 bases unmatched. The CDR3 is 13 amino acids. The CDR3, as DNA: TGTGCCAGCAGCTTCCTAGCGGTAGATACGCAGTATTTT. It translates to CASSFLAVDTQYF.

Comments on this clone: Other nucleotide sequences from this sample produce the same CDR3. This chain links TRBV5-1 with TRBJ1-1, with D uncertain. The CDR3 spans 14 residues. Trimming shortened V by 4 bases and J by 2 bases, and 12 bases separated the two germline ends. In germline, CDR1 is SGHRS, CDR2 YFSETQ. CDR3 DNA: TGCGCCAGCAGCGTACGCGAGGGAAACACTGAAGCTTTCTTT. As protein: CASSVREGNTEAFF.

The chain has TRBV7-9 and TRBJ2-2; maybe TRBD1 (6 bases). V was trimmed by 0 bases and J by 3 bases, leaving 14 bases between them. CDR1 and CDR2 (germline): SEHNR, FQNEAQ (reference sequence). The CDR3 totals 17 residues. CDR3 nucleotide sequence: TGTGCCAGCAGCTTAGCTCCCCCGGACAGTTACACCGGGGAGCTGTTTTTT. Protein: CASSLAPPDSYTGELFF.

The table lists this clone with a few counts. V gene TRBV6-1 combines with J gene TRBJ1-5; no reliable D call. V lost 3 bases and J 2 bases, leaving 11 bases between the germline ends. Germline CDR1 MNHNS, CDR2 SASEGT. This CDR3 region has 15 residues. The CDR3 protein is CASSEEVVGNQPQHF. The DNA of the CDR3 is TGTGCCAGCAGTGAGGAGGTGGTTGGCAATCAGCCCCAGCATTTT.

J is TRBJ2-7 and V is TRBV6-5, with D possibly TRBD2 on 6 matching bases. Germline lookup yields CDR1 MNHEY and CDR2 SVGAGI. This CDR3 contains 15 residues. Trimming left V 0 bases short and J 3 bases short, with 12 bases between. The CDR3 region has the DNA TGTGCCAGCAGTTACTCAGGAGGGTTCGGCTACGAGCAGTACTTC. Amino acid sequence: CASSYSGGFGYEQYF.

The chain combines TRBV11-2 with TRBJ1-5, with TRBD1 identical over 7 bases. This CDR3 has 12 residues. Trimming at V came to 5 bases and at J to 11 bases, leaving 6 bases not matched to a gene. From germline, CDR1 is SGHAT and CDR2 FQNNGV. This chain's CDR3 is CASSVTGESQHF. The CDR3 region has the DNA TGTGCCAGCAGCGTTACAGGGGAATCCCAGCATTTT.

This clone has more than one count but fewer than ten. The V gene is TRBV7-2, the J gene TRBJ1-6; TRBD1 aligns across 8 bases. The V and J ends lost 1 base and 10 bases, in that order; junction bases with no gene match: 9. Germline V CDR1 and CDR2: SGHTA, FQGNSA. The CDR3 consists of 16 residues. The CDR3 region is CASSLGFRTGLSPLHF. CDR3 nucleotide sequence: TGTGCCAGCAGCTTAGGATTTCGGACAGGGCTCTCACCCCTCCACTTT.

The V call is TRBV29-1, the J call TRBJ2-5; TRBD2 matches at 8 bases. CDR3 length: 17 amino acids. In germline, CDR1 is SQVTM, CDR2 ANQGSEA. The J segment lost 0 bases and the V segment lost 2 bases, leaving 11 bases of the junction unmatched. This CDR3 reads CSVEISGASGYQETQYF. CDR3 DNA: TGCAGCGTTGAAATATCAGGGGCTAGCGGGTACCAAGAGACCCAGTACTTC.

This clone was recorded once. The chain employs TRBV19 and TRBJ1-1; tentative D call: TRBD1 (5 bases). With 4 bases removed from V and 5 bases from J, the gap between germline ends came to 14 bases. This CDR3 has 14 amino acids. The V gene's germline CDR1 is LNHDA and CDR2 SQIVND (reference sequence). For the CDR3, the DNA is TGTGCCAGTAGTAGACAGCCTGGTCTTACTGAAGCTTTCTTT. This encodes CASSRQPGLTEAFF.

The rearrangement joins TRBV6-5 to TRBJ1-6, with D maybe TRBD1 (5 bases). V lost 6 bases, J lost 8 bases, and 11 bases lay in between. The CDR3 runs to 13 residues. Germline CDR1 is MNHEY and CDR2 is SVGAGI. The CDR3, as DNA: TGTGCCAGCAGGGGGACTATCGATTCACCCCTCCACTTT. Translating it yields CASRGTIDSPLHF.

This clone appeared a few times. The chain employs TRBV5-6 and TRBJ2-7; D is uncertain. Germline CDR1 SGHDT, CDR2 YYEEEE. Trimming left V 0 bases short and J 6 bases short, with 4 bases between. CDR3 length equals 11 residues. DNA for the CDR3: TGTGCCAGCAGCTTGGCGGGCGAGCAGTACTTC. Its translation: CASSLAGEQYF.